A selection of T cell receptor beta chains follows, all from one sample in a study of shared clonotypes between healthy human individuals. Method: immunoSEQ multiplex PCR; TCRdb's copy keeps in-frame clones and lacks some. The sample includes roughly 1,500,000 clones, nearly 99% seen only once; the top ten take roughly 0.45%. The sequencing input was naive CD4+ T cells sorted from blood. The receptor set was obtained from a man aged 25 to 40 in good health. Each CDR3 is given with its conserved first and last residue. A D gene is named only where the DNA matches it firmly. Expanded clones get a size class; other rows say once, few or many, or leave the size out.

length	V	D	J	size	CDR3	DNA
14	TRBV29-1	-	TRBJ1-4	-	CSASGDTGNEKLFF	TGCAGCGCGTCGGGGGATACAGGGAATGAAAAACTGTTTTTT
15	TRBV10-1	TRBD1	TRBJ1-1	-	CASSSYRGPNTEAFF	TGCGCCAGCAGTTCATACAGGGGCCCGAACACTGAAGCTTTCTTT
13	TRBV18	-	TRBJ1-2	once	CASSPSRDYGYTF	TGTGCCAGCTCACCATCCCGGGACTATGGCTACACCTTC
15	TRBV7-8	TRBD2	TRBJ2-2	-	CASSSVRGMAGELFF	TGTGCCAGCAGCTCCGTGCGGGGGATGGCCGGGGAGCTGTTTTTT
16	TRBV9	TRBD2	TRBJ2-5	-	CASSVGLAGVEETQYF	TGTGCCAGCAGCGTAGGACTAGCGGGAGTAGAGGAGACCCAGTACTTC
11	TRBV10-2	-	TRBJ2-4	-	CASSERDIQYF	TGCGCCAGCAGTGAGAGGGACATTCAGTACTTC
13	TRBV7-9	-	TRBJ1-1	-	CASSLEAGTEAFF	TGTGCCAGCAGCTTAGAAGCCGGTACTGAAGCTTTCTTT
16	TRBV15	TRBD2	TRBJ2-2	-	CATNTAEGGKKRELFF	TGTGCCACCAACACCGCAGAGGGAGGGAAAAAAAGGGAGCTGTTTTTT
13	TRBV27	-	TRBJ2-7	-	CASSLSGGNEQYF	TGTGCCAGCAGTTTATCCGGAGGCAACGAGCAGTACTTC
12	TRBV6-1	-	TRBJ2-7	-	CASSDHGYEQYF	TGTGCCAGCAGTGATCACGGCTACGAGCAGTACTTC
14	TRBV7-8	-	TRBJ1-2	once	CASSLVQGNYGYTF	TGTGCCAGCAGCTTAGTACAGGGTAACTATGGCTACACCTTC
13	TRBV27	TRBD1	TRBJ1-2	-	CASASGGSYGYTF	TGTGCCAGCGCCTCAGGGGGCTCCTATGGCTACACCTTC
18	TRBV7-3	-	TRBJ2-1	-	CASSLGSSGRSSYNEQFF	TGTGCCAGCAGCTTAGGCTCCAGCGGGCGTAGCTCCTACAATGAGCAGTTCTTC
12	TRBV2	-	TRBJ1-2	few	CASYKLGVGYTF	TGTGCCAGCTACAAATTGGGGGTGGGCTACACCTTC
14	TRBV18	-	TRBJ2-3	-	CASSPSSGTDTQYF	TGTGCCAGCTCACCTTCCAGCGGGACAGATACGCAGTATTTT
14	TRBV21-1	-	TRBJ1-5	-	CASSKDRGNQPQHF	TGTGCCAGCAGCAAGGACAGAGGGAATCAGCCCCAGCATTTT
16	TRBV11-2	TRBD2	TRBJ2-1	-	CASSLVRLAPDNEQFF	TGTGCCAGCAGCTTAGTAAGACTAGCTCCTGACAATGAGCAGTTCTTC
17	TRBV7-8	TRBD2	TRBJ2-2	-	CASSSRGTGRAAGELFF	TGTGCCAGCAGCTCGAGAGGGACCGGGAGGGCAGCCGGGGAGCTGTTTTTT
15	TRBV29-1	-	TRBJ2-5	-	CSVGLAASIQETQYF	TGCAGCGTTGGTTTGGCAGCCTCTATCCAAGAGACCCAGTACTTC
13	TRBV5-6	-	TRBJ2-7	-	CASSFTRAYEQYF	TGTGCCAGCAGCTTCACTAGGGCCTACGAGCAGTACTTC
14	TRBV25-1	-	TRBJ1-3	-	CASSEAGSGNTIYF	TGTGCCAGCAGTGAAGCAGGGTCTGGAAACACCATATATTTT
17	TRBV4-3	TRBD2	TRBJ2-1	once	CASSQDFTGLHYNEQFF	TGCGCCAGCAGCCAAGACTTTACGGGACTACACTACAATGAGCAGTTCTTC
14	TRBV9	-	TRBJ2-3	-	CASSPRAIVDTQYF	TGTGCCAGCAGCCCCCGGGCCATCGTAGATACGCAGTATTTT
16	TRBV7-2	-	TRBJ1-4	-	CASSPLNRDHSGKLFF	TGTGCCAGCAGCCCCCTTAACCGGGACCATTCCGGAAAACTGTTTTTT
15	TRBV6-5	-	TRBJ2-2	once	CASSYTVSGTGELFF	TGTGCCAGCAGTTATACCGTCTCGGGCACCGGGGAGCTGTTTTTT
17	TRBV28	TRBD2	TRBJ2-1	-	CASSFTSGKRSYNEQFF	TGTGCCAGCAGTTTTACTAGCGGGAAGCGCTCCTACAATGAGCAGTTCTTC
12	TRBV7-2	-	TRBJ2-1	once	CASSLRYNEQFF	TGTGCCAGCAGCTTACGTTACAATGAGCAGTTCTTC
10	TRBV20-1	-	TRBJ1-2	-	CSVLANGYTF	TGCAGTGTATTGGCGAATGGCTACACCTTC
17	TRBV7-2	-	TRBJ2-7	-	CASSLVYRTSFSYEQYF	TGTGCCAGCAGCTTAGTATATCGGACTTCCTTCTCCTACGAGCAGTACTTC
15	TRBV6-1	-	TRBJ2-7	-	CASSASWGSQYEQYF	TGTGCCAGCAGTGCTTCTTGGGGGAGTCAATACGAGCAGTACTTC
18	TRBV11-1	-	TRBJ2-7	-	CASSLSISVGANYYEQYF	TGTGCCAGCAGCTTATCTATTTCGGTCGGGGCTAACTACTACGAGCAGTACTTC
15	TRBV18	TRBD2	TRBJ2-1	once	CASSPRTSGSREQFF	TGTGCCAGCTCACCAAGGACTAGCGGGAGCCGTGAGCAGTTCTTC
17	TRBV18	TRBD2	TRBJ2-1	-	CASSPLGSGGLYNEQFF	TGTGCCAGCTCACCACTCGGCAGCGGGGGGCTCTACAATGAGCAGTTCTTC
15	TRBV14	TRBD1	TRBJ1-1	-	CASSPWTGVNTEAFF	TGTGCCAGCAGCCCTTGGACAGGGGTGAACACTGAAGCTTTCTTT
16	TRBV27	-	TRBJ2-6	-	CASSLYSDFGANVLTF	TGTGCCAGCAGTTTATACTCGGATTTTGGGGCCAACGTCCTGACTTTC
18	TRBV5-4	TRBD2	TRBJ2-3	-	CASTTGTSGRGRTDTQYF	TGTGCCAGCACCACCGGGACTAGCGGGAGAGGTCGCACAGATACGCAGTATTTT
12	TRBV28	-	TRBJ2-3	-	CASSFGGDTQYF	TGTGCCAGCAGTTTTGGGGGGGATACGCAGTATTTT
15	TRBV29-1	TRBD2	TRBJ2-5	-	CSVGSLAGGGETQYF	TGCAGCGTTGGGTCCCTAGCGGGAGGAGGAGAGACCCAGTACTTC
15	TRBV6-1	TRBD1	TRBJ2-1	-	CASSEDGTDYNEQFF	TGTGCCAGCAGTGAAGATGGGACAGATTACAATGAGCAGTTCTTC
16	TRBV5-6	-	TRBJ2-7	-	CASNGRMPGTRSEQYF	TGTGCCAGCAACGGACGGATGCCGGGTACACGGAGCGAGCAGTACTTC
16	TRBV7-9	TRBD2	TRBJ2-3	-	CASSLASGRKSDTQYF	TGTGCCAGCAGCTTAGCTAGCGGGAGAAAATCAGATACGCAGTATTTT
20	TRBV4-1	-	TRBJ2-3	-	CASSQRAKGDLLQRTDTQYF	TGCGCCAGCAGCCAAAGGGCGAAGGGGGACCTACTCCAGCGCACAGATACGCAGTATTTT
17	TRBV7-8	TRBD2	TRBJ2-7	-	CASSLARTSGSSYEQYF	TGTGCCAGCAGCTTAGCGAGGACTAGCGGGAGCTCCTACGAGCAGTACTTC
15	TRBV15	TRBD2	TRBJ2-5	-	CATSTRAGGGETQYF	TGTGCCACCAGCACCAGAGCGGGAGGGGGAGAGACCCAGTACTTC
15	TRBV14	TRBD1	TRBJ2-7	once	CASSHLRDSLYEQYF	TGTGCCAGCAGCCATCTCCGGGACAGTCTTTACGAGCAGTACTTC
12	TRBV7-2	-	TRBJ2-2	-	CASSLTSGELFF	TGTGCCAGCAGCTTAACGTCCGGGGAGCTGTTTTTT